One and the same sample provided the 2 T cell receptor beta chains below, sequenced in a study of shared clonotypes between healthy human individuals. Sequencing used immunoSEQ multiplex PCR; TCRdb keeps in-frame clones, though not all of them. The sample carries some 1.5 million clones, 95% to 97% recorded once. The sequenced material came from naive CD4+ T cells sorted from blood. The subset was: CD45RA+ positively selected. Receptor source: a man aged 25 to 40 in good health.

J is TRBJ2-6 and V is TRBV5-6; 9 bases agree with TRBD1. After removal of 7 bases from V and 0 bases from J, the junction contained 11 bases not matched to a gene. CDR3 length equals 18 residues. From germline, CDR1 is SGHDT and CDR2 YYEEEE. CDR3 sequence (DNA): TGTGCCAGCTGTCCTACAGGGGGCGATTCCTCTGGGGCCAACGTCCTGACTTTC. Translating it yields CASCPTGGDSSGANVLTF. The full variable domain, its missing parts supplied by reference TRBV5-6 and TRBJ2-6, is DAGVTQSPTHLIKTRGQQVTLRCSPKSGHDTVSWYQQALGQGPQFIFQYYEEEERQRGNFPDRFSGHQFPNYSSELNVNALLLGDSALYLCASCPTGGDSSGANVLTFGAGSRLTVL.

This chain links TRBV7-9 with TRBJ2-1; D gene unclear. V lost 5 bases and J 0 bases, leaving 14 bases between the germline ends. CDR1 and CDR2 from the germline V gene are SEHNR and FQNEAQ (reference sequence). There are 16 residues in the CDR3. The chain's CDR3 is CASSDRQRYSYNEQFF. The CDR3 DNA is TGTGCCAGCAGCGATCGCCAACGATACTCCTACAATGAGCAGTTCTTC.